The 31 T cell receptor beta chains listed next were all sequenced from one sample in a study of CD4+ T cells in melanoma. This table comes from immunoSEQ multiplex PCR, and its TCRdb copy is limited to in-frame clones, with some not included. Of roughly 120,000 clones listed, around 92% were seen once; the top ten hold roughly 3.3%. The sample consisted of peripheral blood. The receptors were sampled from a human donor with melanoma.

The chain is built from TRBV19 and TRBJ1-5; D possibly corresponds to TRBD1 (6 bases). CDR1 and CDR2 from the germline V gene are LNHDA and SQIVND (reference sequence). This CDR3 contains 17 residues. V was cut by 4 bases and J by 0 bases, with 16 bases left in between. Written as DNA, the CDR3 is TGTGCCAGTAGTAAGTTTTCAGGGGATCCTAGCAATCAGCCCCAGCATTTT. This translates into CASSKFSGDPSNQPQHF. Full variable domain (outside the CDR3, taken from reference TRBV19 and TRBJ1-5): DGGITQSPKYLFRKEGQNVTLSCEQNLNHDAMYWYRQDPGQGLRLIYYSQIVNDFQKGDIAEGYSVSREKKESFPLTVTSAQKNPTAFYLCASSKFSGDPSNQPQHFGDGTRLSIL.

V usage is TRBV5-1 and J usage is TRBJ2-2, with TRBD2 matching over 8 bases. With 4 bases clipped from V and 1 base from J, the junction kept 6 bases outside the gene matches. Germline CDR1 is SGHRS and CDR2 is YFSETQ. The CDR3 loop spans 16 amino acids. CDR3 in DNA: TGCGCCAGCAGCGGTGCTAGCGGGCTGAACACCGGGGAGCTGTTTTTT. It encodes CASSGASGLNTGELFF.

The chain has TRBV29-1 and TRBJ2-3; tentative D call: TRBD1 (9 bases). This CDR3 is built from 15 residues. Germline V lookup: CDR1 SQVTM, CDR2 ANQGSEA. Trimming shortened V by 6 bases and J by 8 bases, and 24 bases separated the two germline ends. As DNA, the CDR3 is TGCAGCGTCTACCGACAGGGGGGCGCGGGGGGTACGCAGTATTTT. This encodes CSVYRQGGAGGTQYF.

The CDR3, as DNA: TGCAGCGTTGAGGTGGGAGGTAGTCCCGGGGAGCTGTTTTTT. Encoded protein: CSVEVGGSPGELFF. The gene calls are TRBV29-1 and TRBJ2-2, with TRBD2 as a possible D gene (6 bases). Deletions cut 3 bases from V and 6 bases from J, with 14 bases between. The CDR3 sequence is 14 residues long. The germline V gene encodes CDR1 SQVTM and CDR2 ANQGSEA.

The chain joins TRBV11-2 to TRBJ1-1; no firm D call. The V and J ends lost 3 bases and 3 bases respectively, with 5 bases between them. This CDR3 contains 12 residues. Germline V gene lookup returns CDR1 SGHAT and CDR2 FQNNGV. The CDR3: CASSFQDTEAFF. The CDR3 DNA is TGTGCCAGCAGCTTTCAAGACACTGAAGCTTTCTTT.

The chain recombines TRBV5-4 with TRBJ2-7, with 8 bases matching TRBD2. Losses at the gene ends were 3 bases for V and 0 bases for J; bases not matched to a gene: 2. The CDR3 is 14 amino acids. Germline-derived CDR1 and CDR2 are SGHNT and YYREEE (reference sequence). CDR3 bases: TGTGCCAGCAGCTACGGGGGGGTCTCCTACGAGCAGTACTTC. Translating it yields CASSYGGVSYEQYF.

The CDR3 reads CASSSGGIWNQPQHF. In DNA, the CDR3 is TGTGCCAGCAGCTCAGGGGGAATATGGAATCAGCCCCAGCATTTT. J is TRBJ1-5 and V is TRBV7-2; 7 bases agree with TRBD1. This CDR3 comprises 15 residues. From germline, CDR1 is SGHTA and CDR2 FQGNSA. With 4 bases clipped from V and 4 bases from J, the junction kept 7 bases outside the gene matches.

The CDR3 sequence is CASSRDSGANVLTF. Here the CDR3 DNA reads TGTGCCAGCAGCCGGGACTCTGGGGCCAACGTCCTGACTTTC. The chain employs TRBV7-2 and TRBJ2-6; D is possibly TRBD2 (5 bases). The V gene's germline CDR1 is SGHTA and CDR2 FQGNSA. The CDR3 runs 14 residues. The ends were cut back, 5 bases at V and 0 bases at J, with 5 bases in the middle.

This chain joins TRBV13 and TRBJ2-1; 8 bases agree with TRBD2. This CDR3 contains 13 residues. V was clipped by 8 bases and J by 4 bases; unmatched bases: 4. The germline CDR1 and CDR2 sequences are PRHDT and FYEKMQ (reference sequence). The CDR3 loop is CASCSGAYNEQFF. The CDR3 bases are TGTGCCAGCTGTAGCGGGGCGTACAATGAGCAGTTCTTC.

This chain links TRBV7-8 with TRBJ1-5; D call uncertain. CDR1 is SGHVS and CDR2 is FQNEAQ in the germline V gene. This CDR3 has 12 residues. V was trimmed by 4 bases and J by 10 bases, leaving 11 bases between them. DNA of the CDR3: TGTGCCAGCAGCTGGGCGGGCCCCCCCCAGCATTTT. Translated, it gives CASSWAGPPQHF. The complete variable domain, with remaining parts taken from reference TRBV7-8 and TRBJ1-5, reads GAGVSQSPRYKVAKRGQDVALRCDPISGHVSLFWYQQALGQGPEFLTYFQNEAQLDKSGLPSDRFFAERPEGSVSTLKIQRTQQEDSAVYLCASSWAGPPQHFGDGTRLSIL.

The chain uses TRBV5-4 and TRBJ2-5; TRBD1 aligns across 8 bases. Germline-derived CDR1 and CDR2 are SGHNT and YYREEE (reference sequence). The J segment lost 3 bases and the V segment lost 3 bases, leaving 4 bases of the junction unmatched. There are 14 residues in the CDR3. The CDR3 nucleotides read TGTGCCAGCAGCTCCAAGACAGGGGAAGAGACCCAGTACTTC. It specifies CASSSKTGEETQYF.

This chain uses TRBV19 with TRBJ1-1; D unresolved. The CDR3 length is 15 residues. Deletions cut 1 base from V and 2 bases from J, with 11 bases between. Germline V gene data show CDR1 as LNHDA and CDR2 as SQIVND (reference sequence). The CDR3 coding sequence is TGTGCCAGTAGTATAGTCGGACTACCTAACACTGAAGCTTTCTTT. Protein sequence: CASSIVGLPNTEAFF.

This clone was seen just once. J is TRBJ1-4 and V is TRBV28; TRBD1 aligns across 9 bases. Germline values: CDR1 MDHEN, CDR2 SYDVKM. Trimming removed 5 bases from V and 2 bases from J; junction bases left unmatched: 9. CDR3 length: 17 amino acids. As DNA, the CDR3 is TGTGCCAGCAGTCCACAGGGGGCGCGGGGGACTAATGAAAAACTGTTTTTT. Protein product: CASSPQGARGTNEKLFF.

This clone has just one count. CDR3: CASSIDRDGGYTF. In nucleotides, the CDR3 is TGTGCCAGTAGTATCGACAGGGACGGTGGCTACACCTTC. The genes are TRBV19 and TRBJ1-2; 7 positions agree with TRBD1. The CDR3 extends over 13 amino acids. From germline, CDR1 is LNHDA and CDR2 SQIVND (reference sequence). With V trimmed by 3 bases and J by 7 bases, 5 bases remained unmatched.

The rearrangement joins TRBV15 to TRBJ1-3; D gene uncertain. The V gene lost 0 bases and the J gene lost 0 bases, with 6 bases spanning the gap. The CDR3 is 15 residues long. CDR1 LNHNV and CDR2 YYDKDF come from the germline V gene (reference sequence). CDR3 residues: CATSREGLSGNTIYF. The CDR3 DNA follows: TGTGCCACCAGCAGAGAAGGACTCTCTGGAAACACCATATATTTT.

CDR3 coding DNA: TGTGCCAGCAGCTTAAGACAGGGAGATACAGATACGCAGTATTTT. It is translated as CASSLRQGDTDTQYF. This chain links TRBV11-3 with TRBJ2-3; TRBD1 agrees at 7 bases. Germline V gene data show CDR1 as SGHNT and CDR2 as YENEEA. With 2 bases clipped from V and 3 bases from J, the junction kept 5 bases outside the gene matches. This CDR3 has 15 amino acids.

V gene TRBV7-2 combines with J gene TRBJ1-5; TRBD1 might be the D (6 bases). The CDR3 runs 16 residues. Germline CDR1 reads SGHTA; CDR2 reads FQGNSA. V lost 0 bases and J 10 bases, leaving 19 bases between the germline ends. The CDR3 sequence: CASSLAGGPAPSPQHF. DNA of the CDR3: TGTGCCAGCAGCTTAGCGGGGGGGCCAGCGCCAAGCCCCCAGCATTTT.

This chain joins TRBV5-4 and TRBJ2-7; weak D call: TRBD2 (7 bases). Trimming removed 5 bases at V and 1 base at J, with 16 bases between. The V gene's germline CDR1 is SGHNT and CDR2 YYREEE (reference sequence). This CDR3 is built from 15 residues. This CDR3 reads CASRHLGGASYEQYF. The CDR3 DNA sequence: TGTGCCAGCAGACACCTGGGGGGGGCGTCCTACGAGCAGTACTTC.

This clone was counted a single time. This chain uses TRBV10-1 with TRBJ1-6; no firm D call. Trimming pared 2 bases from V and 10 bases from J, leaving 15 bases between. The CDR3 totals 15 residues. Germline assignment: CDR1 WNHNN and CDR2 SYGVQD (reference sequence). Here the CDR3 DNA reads TGCGCCAGCAGTGAGCGTTGTCGGTCCTACTCACCCCTCCACTTT. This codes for CASSERCRSYSPLHF.

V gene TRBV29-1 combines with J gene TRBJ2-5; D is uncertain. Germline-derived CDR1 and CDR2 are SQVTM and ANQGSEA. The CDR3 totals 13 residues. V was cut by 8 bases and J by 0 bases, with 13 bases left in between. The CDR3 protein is CSPPYCYQETQYF. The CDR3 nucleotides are TGCAGCCCACCCTATTGTTACCAAGAGACCCAGTACTTC. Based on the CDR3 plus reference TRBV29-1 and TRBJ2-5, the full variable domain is SAVISQKPSRDICQRGTSLTIQCQVDSQVTMMFWYRQQPGQSLTLIATANQGSEATYESGFVIDKFPISRPNLTFSTLTVSNMSPEDSSIYLCSPPYCYQETQYFGPGTRLLVL.

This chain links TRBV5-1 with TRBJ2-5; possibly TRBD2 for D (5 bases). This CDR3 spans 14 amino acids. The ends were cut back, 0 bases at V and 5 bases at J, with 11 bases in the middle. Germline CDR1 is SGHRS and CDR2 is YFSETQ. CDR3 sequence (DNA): TGCGCCAGCAGCTTGGTAACTAGTAGTGAGACCCAGTACTTC. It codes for CASSLVTSSETQYF.

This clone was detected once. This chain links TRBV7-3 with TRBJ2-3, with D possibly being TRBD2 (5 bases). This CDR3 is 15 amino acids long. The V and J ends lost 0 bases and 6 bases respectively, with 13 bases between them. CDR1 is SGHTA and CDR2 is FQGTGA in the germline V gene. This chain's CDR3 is CASSLTYPGWDTQYF. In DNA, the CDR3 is TGTGCCAGCAGCTTAACGTATCCGGGGTGGGATACGCAGTATTTT.

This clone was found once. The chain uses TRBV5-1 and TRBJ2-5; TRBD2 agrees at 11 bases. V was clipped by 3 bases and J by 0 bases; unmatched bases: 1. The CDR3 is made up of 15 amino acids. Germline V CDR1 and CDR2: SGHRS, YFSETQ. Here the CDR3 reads CASSSTSGDQETQYF. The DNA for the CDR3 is TGCGCCAGCAGCTCGACTAGCGGGGACCAAGAGACCCAGTACTTC. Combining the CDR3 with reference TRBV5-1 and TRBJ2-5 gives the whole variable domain KAGVTQTPRYLIKTRGQQVTLSCSPISGHRSVSWYQQTPGQGLQFLFEYFSETQRNKGNFPGRFSGRQFSNSRSEMNVSTLELGDSALYLCASSSTSGDQETQYFGPGTRLLVL.

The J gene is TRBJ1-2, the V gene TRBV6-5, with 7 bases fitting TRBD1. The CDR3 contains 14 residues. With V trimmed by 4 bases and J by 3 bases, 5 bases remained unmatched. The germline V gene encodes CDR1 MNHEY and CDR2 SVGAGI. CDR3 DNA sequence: TGTGCCAGCAGTTCCGAGGGGGCGTACTATGGCTACACCTTC. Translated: CASSSEGAYYGYTF.

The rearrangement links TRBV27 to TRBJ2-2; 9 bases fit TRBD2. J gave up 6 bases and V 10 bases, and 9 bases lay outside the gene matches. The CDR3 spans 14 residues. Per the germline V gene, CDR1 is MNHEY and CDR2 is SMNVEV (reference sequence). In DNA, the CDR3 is TGTGCCACCGGACTAGCGAGGGTCGCCGGGGAGCTGTTTTTT. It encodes CATGLARVAGELFF.

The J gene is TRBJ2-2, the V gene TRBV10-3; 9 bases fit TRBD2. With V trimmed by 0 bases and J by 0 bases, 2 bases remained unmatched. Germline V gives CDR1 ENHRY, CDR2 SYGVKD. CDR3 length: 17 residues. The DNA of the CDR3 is TGTGCCATCAGTGAGTCGTCTAGCGGGGCGAACACCGGGGAGCTGTTTTTT. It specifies CAISESSSGANTGELFF.

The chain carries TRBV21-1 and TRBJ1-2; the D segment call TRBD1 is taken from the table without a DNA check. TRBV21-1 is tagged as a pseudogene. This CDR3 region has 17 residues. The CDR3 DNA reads TGTGCCAGCAGCAAAGGGGTCCAGGACAGGGGGAAGAATGGCTACACCTTC. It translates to CASSKGVQDRGKNGYTF.

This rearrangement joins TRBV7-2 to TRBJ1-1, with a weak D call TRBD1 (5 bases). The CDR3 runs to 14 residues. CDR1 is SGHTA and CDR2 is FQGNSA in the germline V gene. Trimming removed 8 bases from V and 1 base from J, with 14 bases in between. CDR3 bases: TGTGCCAGCTATATCGACGGGGCGAACACTGAAGCTTTCTTT. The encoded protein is CASYIDGANTEAFF.

The CDR3 sequence is CASSEGRSHPGNTIYF. CDR3 in DNA: TGCGCCAGCAGCGAAGGACGCTCACACCCTGGAAACACCATATATTTT. The chain has TRBV4-3 and TRBJ1-3; D unresolved. The CDR3 contains 16 residues. Germline CDR1 is LGHNA and CDR2 is YSLEER. Trimming pared 5 bases from V and 2 bases from J, leaving 16 bases between.

CDR3 in amino acids: CASSTGLAVAETQYF. The CDR3 region has the DNA TGCGCCAGCAGCACAGGACTAGCGGTGGCGGAGACCCAGTACTTC. The chain couples TRBV5-1 to TRBJ2-5; 10 bases fit TRBD2. J lost 5 bases, V lost 4 bases, and 8 bases had no gene match. Germline V gene lookup returns CDR1 SGHRS and CDR2 YFSETQ. CDR3 length: 15 residues.

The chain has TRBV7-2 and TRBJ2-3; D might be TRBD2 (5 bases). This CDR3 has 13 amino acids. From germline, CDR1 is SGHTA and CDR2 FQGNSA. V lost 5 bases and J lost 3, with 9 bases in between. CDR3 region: CASSRDGTDTQYF. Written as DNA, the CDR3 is TGTGCCAGCAGCCGGGATGGTACAGATACGCAGTATTTT.